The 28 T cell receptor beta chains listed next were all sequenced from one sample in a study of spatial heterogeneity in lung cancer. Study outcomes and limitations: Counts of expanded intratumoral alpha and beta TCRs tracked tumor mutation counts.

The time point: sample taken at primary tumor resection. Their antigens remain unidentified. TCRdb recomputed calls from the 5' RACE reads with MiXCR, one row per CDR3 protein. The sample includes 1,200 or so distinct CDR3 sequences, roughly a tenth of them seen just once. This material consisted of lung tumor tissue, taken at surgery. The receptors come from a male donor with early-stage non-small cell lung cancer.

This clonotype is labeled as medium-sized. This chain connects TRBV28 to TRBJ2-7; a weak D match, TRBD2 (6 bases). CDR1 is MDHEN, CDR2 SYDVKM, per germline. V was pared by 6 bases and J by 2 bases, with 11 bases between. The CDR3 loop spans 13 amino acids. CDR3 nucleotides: TGTGCCAGCAGCCCGGGGGAAGCCTACGAGCAGTACTTC. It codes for CASSPGEAYEQYF.

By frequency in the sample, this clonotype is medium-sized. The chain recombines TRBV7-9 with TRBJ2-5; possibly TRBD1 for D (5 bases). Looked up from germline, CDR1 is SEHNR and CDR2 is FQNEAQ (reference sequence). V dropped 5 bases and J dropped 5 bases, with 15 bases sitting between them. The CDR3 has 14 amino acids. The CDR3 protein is CASSLGAHRETQYF. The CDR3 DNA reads TGTGCCAGCAGCCTAGGGGCCCACCGGGAGACCCAGTACTTC.

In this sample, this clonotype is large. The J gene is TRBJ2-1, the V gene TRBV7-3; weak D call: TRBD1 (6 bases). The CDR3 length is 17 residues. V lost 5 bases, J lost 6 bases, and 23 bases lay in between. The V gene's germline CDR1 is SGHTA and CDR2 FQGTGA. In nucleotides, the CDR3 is TGTGCCAGCAGCCCTCAGAGGATGACAGGTTATACCAATGAGCAGTTCTTC. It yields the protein CASSPQRMTGYTNEQFF.

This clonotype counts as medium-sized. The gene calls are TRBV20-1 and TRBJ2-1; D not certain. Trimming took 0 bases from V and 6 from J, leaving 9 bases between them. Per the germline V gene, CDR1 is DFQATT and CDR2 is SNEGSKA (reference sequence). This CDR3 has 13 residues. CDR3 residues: CSARDPNGNEQFF. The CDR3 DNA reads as TGCAGTGCTAGAGACCCCAACGGCAATGAGCAGTTCTTC.

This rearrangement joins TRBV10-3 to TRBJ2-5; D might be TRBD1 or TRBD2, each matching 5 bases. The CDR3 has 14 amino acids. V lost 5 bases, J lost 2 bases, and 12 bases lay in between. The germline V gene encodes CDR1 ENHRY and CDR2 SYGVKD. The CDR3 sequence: CAISISGRQETQYF. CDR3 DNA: TGTGCCATCAGTATTTCGGGACGGCAAGAGACCCAGTACTTC.

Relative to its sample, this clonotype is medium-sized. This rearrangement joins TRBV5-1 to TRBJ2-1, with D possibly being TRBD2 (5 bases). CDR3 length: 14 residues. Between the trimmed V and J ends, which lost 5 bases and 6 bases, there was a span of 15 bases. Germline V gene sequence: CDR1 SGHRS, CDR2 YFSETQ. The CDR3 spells CASRSTSGINEQFF. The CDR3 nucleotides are TGCGCCAGCAGAAGTACTAGTGGGATCAATGAGCAGTTCTTC.

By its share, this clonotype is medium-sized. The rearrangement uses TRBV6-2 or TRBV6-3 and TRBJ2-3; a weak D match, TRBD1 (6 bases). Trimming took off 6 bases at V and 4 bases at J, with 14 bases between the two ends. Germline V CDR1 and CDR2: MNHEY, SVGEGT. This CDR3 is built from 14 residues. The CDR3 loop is CASSRDNIADTQYF. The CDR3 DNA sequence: TGTGCCAGCAGCAGGGACAATATCGCAGATACGCAGTATTTT.

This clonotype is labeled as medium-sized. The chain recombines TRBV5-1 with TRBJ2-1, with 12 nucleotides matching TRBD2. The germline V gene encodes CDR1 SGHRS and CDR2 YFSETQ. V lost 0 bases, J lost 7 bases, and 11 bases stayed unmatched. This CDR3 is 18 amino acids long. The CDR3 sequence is CASSLDRPTSGRVNEQFF. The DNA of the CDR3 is TGCGCCAGCAGCTTGGATCGCCCGACTAGCGGGAGAGTAAATGAGCAGTTCTTC.

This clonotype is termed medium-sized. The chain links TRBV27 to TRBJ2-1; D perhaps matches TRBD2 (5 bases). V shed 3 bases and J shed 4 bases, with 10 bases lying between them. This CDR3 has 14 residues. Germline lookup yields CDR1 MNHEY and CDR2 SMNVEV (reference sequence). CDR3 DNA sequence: TGTGCCAGCAGTTTGGGAGCAGGATACAATGAGCAGTTCTTC. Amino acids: CASSLGAGYNEQFF.

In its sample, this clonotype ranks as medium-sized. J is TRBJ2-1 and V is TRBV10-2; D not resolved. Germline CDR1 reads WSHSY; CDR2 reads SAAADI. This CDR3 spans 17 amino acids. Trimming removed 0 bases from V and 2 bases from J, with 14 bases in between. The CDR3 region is CASSESPKYYPYNEQFF. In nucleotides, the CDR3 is TGCGCCAGCAGTGAGTCCCCAAAGTACTACCCCTACAATGAGCAGTTCTTC.

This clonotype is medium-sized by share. Written as DNA, the CDR3 is TGTGCCAGCAGCCAAATAGGGGGGGCAGATACGCAGTATTTT. Translated, it gives CASSQIGGADTQYF. This rearrangement joins TRBV11-3 to TRBJ2-3, with TRBD2 as a possible D gene (7 bases). Germline V gives CDR1 SGHNT, CDR2 YENEEA. Trimming cost V 5 bases and J 4 bases, with 13 bases left between them. CDR3 length equals 14 residues.

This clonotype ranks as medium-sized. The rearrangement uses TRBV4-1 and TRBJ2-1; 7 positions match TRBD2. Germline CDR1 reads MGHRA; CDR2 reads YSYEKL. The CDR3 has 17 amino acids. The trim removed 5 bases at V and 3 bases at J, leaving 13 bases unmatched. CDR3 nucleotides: TGCGCCAGCAGCGACCTTCCTCCTAGCGGTTACTACAATGAGCAGTTCTTC. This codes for CASSDLPPSGYYNEQFF.

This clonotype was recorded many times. The CDR3 region has the DNA TGTGCCAGCAGCCAAGAAGGGATTAGCAGAGAGACCCAGTACTTC. Translating gives CASSQEGISRETQYF. The J gene is TRBJ2-5, the V gene TRBV14; D unclear. The germline V and J ends were trimmed by 0 bases and 4 bases, with 12 bases remaining between them. The CDR3 is 15 amino acids. From germline, CDR1 is SGHDN and CDR2 FVKESK.

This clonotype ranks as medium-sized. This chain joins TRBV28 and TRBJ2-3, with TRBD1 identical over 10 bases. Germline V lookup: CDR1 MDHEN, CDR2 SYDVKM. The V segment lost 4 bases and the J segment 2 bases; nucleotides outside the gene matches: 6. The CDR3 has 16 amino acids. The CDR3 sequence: CASSSTGTGVTDTQYF. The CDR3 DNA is TGTGCCAGCAGTTCAACCGGGACAGGGGTCACAGATACGCAGTATTTT.

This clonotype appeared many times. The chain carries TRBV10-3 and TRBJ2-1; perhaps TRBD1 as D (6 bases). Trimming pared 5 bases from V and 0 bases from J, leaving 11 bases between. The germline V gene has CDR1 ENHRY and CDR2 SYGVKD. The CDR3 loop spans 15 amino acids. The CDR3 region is CAISTTGLSYNEQFF. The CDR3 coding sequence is TGTGCCATCAGTACCACAGGGCTCTCCTACAATGAGCAGTTCTTC.

The CDR3 loop is CASSSPEGTNQPQHF. CDR3 nucleotide sequence: TGTGCCAGCAGTTCCCCGGAGGGTACCAATCAGCCCCAGCATTTT. The V call is TRBV28, the J call TRBJ1-5; D unresolved. Germline V lookup: CDR1 MDHEN, CDR2 SYDVKM. V was pared by 4 bases and J by 3 bases, with 13 bases between. The CDR3 sequence is 15 residues long.

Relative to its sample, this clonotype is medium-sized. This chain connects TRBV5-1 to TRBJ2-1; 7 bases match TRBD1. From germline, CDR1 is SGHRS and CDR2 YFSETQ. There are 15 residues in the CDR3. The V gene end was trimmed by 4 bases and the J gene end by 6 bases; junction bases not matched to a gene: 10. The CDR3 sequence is CASSLRPGTVNEQFF. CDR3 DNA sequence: TGCGCCAGCAGCCTTCGCCCCGGGACAGTCAATGAGCAGTTCTTC. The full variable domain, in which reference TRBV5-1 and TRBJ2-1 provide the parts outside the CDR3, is KAGVTQTPRYLIKTRGQQVTLSCSPISGHRSVSWYQQTPGQGLQFLFEYFSETQRNKGNFPGRFSGRQFSNSRSEMNVSTLELGDSALYLCASSLRPGTVNEQFFGPGTRLTVL.

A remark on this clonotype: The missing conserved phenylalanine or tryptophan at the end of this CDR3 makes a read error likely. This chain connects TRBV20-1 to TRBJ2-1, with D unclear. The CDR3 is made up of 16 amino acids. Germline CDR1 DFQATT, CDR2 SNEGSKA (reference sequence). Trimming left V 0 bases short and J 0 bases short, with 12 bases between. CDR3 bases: TGCAGTGCTAGAGATTCTTTGGTGACCTCCTACAATGAGCAGTTCCTC. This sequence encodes CSARDSLVTSYNEQFL.

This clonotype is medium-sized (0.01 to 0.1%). The chain's CDR3 is CASSLFSSANYGYTF. The CDR3 nucleotides read TGTGCCAGCAGTTTATTTAGTTCCGCTAACTATGGCTACACCTTC. The chain uses TRBV27 and TRBJ1-2; D unclear. V was clipped by 1 base and J by 0 bases, with 9 bases between them. Per germline, CDR1 MNHEY and CDR2 SMNVEV (reference sequence). This CDR3 spans 15 amino acids.

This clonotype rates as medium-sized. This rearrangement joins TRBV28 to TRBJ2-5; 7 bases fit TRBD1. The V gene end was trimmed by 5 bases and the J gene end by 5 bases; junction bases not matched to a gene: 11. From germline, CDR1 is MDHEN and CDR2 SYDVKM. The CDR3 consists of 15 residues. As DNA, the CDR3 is TGTGCCAGCAGTCGAGACAGGGCGGATTGGGAGACCCAGTACTTC. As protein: CASSRDRADWETQYF.

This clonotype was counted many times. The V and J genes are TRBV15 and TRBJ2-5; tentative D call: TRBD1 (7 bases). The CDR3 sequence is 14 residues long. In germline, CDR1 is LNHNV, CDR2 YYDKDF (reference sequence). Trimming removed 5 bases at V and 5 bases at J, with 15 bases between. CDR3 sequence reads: CATSGQGGEETQYF. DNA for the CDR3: TGTGCCACCAGCGGCCAGGGGGGAGAGGAGACCCAGTACTTC.

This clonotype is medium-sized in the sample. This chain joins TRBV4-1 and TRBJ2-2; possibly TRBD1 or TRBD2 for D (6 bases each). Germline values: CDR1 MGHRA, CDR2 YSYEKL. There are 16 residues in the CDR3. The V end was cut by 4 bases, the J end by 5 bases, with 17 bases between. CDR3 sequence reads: CASSPGEDLWTGELFF. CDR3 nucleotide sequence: TGCGCCAGCAGCCCAGGGGAGGACCTGTGGACCGGGGAGCTGTTTTTT.

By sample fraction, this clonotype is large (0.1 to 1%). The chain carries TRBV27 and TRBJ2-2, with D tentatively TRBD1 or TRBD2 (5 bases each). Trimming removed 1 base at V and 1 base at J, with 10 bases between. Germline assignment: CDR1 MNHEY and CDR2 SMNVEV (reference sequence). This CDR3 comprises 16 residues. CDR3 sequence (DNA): TGTGCCAGCAGTTTATTGGGGACCCTGAACACCGGGGAGCTGTTTTTT. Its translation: CASSLLGTLNTGELFF.

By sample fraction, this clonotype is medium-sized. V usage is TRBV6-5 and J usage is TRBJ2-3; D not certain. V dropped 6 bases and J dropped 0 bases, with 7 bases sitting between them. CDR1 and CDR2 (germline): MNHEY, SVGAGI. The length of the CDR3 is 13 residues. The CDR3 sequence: CASRASSTDTQYF. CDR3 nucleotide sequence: TGTGCCAGCAGGGCCAGTAGCACAGATACGCAGTATTTT.

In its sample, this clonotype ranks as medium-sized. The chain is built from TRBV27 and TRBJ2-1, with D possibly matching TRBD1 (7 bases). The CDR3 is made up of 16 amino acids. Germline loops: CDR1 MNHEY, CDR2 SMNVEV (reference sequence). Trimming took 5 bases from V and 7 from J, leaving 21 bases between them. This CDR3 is CASSLPRRDSLNEQFF. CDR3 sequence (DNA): TGTGCCAGCAGTCTCCCCCGGAGGGACAGCTTAAATGAGCAGTTCTTC.

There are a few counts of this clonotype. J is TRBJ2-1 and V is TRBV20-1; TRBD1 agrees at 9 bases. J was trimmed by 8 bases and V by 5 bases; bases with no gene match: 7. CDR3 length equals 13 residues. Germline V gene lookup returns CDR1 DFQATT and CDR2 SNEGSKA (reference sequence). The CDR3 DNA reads TGCAGTGCTTCCGGGACAGGGATCTATGAGCAGTTCTTC. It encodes CSASGTGIYEQFF.

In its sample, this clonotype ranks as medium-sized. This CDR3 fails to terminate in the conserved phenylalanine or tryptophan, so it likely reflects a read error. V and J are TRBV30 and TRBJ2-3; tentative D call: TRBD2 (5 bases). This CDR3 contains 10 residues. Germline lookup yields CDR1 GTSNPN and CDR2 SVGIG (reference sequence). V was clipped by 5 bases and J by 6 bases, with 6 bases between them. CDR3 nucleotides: TGTGCCTGGGGACTTGATACGCAGTATCTT. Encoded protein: CAWGLDTQYL.

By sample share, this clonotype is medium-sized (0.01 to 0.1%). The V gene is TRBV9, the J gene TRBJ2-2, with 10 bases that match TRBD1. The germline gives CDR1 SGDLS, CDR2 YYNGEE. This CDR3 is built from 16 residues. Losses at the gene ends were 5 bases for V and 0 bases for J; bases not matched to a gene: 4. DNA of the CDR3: TGTGCCAGCAGAGCGGGACAGGGGACGAACACCGGGGAGCTGTTTTTT. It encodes CASRAGQGTNTGELFF.